Given below is one T cell receptor beta chain in context. Using immunoSEQ multiplex PCR, the repertoire was profiled, and TCRdb retains in-frame clones only, with some absent. The table has some 130,000 clones, about four fifths seen once. This specimen comes from a study of cytomegalovirus exposure and HLA in healthy donors. V lost 0 bases and J 10 bases, leaving 6 bases between the germline ends. Per the germline V gene, CDR1 is MNHNY and CDR2 is SVGAGI (reference sequence). CDR3 length: 12 residues. Input material: PBMCs. The chain links TRBV6-6 to TRBJ1-4; D is uncertain. The receptor was isolated from a woman in her twenties or thirties in good health and CMV-seronegative. This CDR3 is CASSYSTRKLFF. The DNA of the CDR3 is TGTGCCAGCAGTTACTCGACTCGAAAACTGTTTTTT.